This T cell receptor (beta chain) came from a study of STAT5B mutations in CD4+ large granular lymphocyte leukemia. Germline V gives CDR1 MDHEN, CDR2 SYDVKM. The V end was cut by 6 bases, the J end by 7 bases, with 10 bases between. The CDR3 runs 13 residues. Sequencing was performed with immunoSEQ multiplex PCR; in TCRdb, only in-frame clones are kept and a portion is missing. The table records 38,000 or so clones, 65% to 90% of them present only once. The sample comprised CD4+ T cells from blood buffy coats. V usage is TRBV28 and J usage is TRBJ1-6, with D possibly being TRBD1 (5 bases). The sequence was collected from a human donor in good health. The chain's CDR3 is CASSRDGNSPLHF. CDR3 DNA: TGTGCCAGCAGCAGGGACGGAAATTCACCCCTCCACTTT.